The clone carrying this T cell receptor beta chain showed up just once. The method was immunoSEQ multiplex PCR; TCRdb's version includes in-frame clones alone and lacks a portion of them. Counted here are 30,000 to 40,000 clones, around nine tenths occurring once; the ten biggest clones make up around 0.7%. V was shortened by 5 bases and J by 0 bases, with 11 bases between the two germline ends. From germline, CDR1 is MDHEN and CDR2 SYDVKM. This CDR3 has 15 residues. The data stem from a study of T cell changes during pregnancy in multiple sclerosis. The receptor comes from a female donor in good health, enrolled as a control in a pregnancy study. This rearrangement joins TRBV28 to TRBJ2-1; unclear D gene. The sample in question was CD4+ T cells from peripheral blood mononuclear cells, obtained in the second trimester of pregnancy. CDR3 bases: TGTGCCAGCAGTCATAGAACCCGCTCCTACAATGAGCAGTTCTTC. Its translation is CASSHRTRSYNEQFF.